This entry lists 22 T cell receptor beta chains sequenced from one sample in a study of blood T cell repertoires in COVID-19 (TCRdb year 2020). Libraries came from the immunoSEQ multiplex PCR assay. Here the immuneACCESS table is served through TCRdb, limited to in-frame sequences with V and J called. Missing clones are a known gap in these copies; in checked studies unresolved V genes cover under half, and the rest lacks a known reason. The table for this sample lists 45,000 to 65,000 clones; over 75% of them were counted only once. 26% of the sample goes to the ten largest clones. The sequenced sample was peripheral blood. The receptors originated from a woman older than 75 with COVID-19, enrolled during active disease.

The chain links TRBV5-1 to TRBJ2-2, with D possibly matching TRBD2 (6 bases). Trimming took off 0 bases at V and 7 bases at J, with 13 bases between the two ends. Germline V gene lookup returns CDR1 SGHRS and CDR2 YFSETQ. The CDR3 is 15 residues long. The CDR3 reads CASSLALANDGELFF. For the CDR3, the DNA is TGCGCCAGCAGCTTGGCCCTAGCGAACGACGGGGAGCTGTTTTTT.

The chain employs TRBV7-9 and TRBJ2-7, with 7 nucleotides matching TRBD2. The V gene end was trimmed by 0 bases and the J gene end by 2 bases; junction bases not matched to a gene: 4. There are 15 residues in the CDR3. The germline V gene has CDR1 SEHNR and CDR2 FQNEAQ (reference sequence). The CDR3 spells CASSLALAAPYEQYF. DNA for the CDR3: TGTGCCAGCAGCTTAGCCCTAGCGGCCCCCTACGAGCAGTACTTC. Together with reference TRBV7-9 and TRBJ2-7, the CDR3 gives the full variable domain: DTGVSQNPRHKITKRGQNVTFRCDPISEHNRLYWYRQTLGQGPEFLTYFQNEAQLEKSRLLSDRFSAERPKGSFSTLEIQRTEQGDSAMYLCASSLALAAPYEQYFGPGTRLTVT.

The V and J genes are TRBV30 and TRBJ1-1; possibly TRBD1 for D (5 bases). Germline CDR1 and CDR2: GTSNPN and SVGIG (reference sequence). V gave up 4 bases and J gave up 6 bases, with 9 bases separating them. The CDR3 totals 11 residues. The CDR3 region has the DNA TGTGCCTGGACAGGGCTAGCTGAAGCTTTCTTT. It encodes CAWTGLAEAFF.

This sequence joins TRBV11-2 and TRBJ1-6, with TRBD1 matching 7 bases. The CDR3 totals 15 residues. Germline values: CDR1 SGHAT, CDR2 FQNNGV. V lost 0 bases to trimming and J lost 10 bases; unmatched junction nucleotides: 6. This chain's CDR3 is CASSLDPHRGSPLHF. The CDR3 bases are TGTGCCAGCAGCTTAGATCCGCACAGGGGATCACCCCTCCACTTT.

The CDR3 nucleotides read TGTGCCAGCAGTCTGACTCCTTCCTACAATGAGCAGTTCTTC. Translation: CASSLTPSYNEQFF. The chain combines TRBV6-5 with TRBJ2-1; D call uncertain. Germline CDR1 and CDR2: MNHEY and SVGAGI. The CDR3 has 14 amino acids. V was cut by 5 bases and J by 1 base, with 9 bases left in between.

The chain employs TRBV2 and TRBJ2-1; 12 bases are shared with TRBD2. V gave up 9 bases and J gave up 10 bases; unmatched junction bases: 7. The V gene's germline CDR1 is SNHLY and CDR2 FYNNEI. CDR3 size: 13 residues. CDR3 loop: CARRLAGGREQFF. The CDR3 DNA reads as TGTGCCAGACGGCTAGCGGGAGGGAGAGAGCAGTTCTTC. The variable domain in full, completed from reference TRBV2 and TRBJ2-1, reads EPEVTQTPSHQVTQMGQEVILRCVPISNHLYFYWYRQILGQKVEFLVSFYNNEISEKSEIFDDQFSVERPDGSNFTLKIRSTKLEDSAMYFCARRLAGGREQFFGPGTRLTVL.

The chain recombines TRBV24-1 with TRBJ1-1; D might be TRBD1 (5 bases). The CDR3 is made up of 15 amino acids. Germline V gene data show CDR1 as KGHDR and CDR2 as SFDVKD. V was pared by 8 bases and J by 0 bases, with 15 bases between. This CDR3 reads CATNRVQDMNTEAFF. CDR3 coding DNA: TGTGCCACCAATAGGGTACAGGACATGAACACTGAAGCTTTCTTT.

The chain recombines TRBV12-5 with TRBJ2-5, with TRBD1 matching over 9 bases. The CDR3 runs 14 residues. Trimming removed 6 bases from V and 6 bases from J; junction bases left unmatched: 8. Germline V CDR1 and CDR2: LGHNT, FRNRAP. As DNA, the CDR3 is TGTGCTAGTGGCGGGACAGGGTTGGTGAAGACCCAGTACTTC. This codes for CASGGTGLVKTQYF.

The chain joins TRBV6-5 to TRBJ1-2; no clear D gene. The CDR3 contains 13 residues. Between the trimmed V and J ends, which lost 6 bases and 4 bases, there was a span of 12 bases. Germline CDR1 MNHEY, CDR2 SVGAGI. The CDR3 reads CASSPRPGYGYTF. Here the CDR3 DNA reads TGTGCCAGCAGCCCGCGCCCGGGCTATGGCTACACCTTC.

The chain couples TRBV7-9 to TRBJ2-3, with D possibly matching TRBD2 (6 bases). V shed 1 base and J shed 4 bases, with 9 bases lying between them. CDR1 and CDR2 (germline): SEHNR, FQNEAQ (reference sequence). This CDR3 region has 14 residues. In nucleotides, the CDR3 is TGTGCCAGCAGCTTAGAGACTAGTTCAGATACGCAGTATTTT. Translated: CASSLETSSDTQYF.

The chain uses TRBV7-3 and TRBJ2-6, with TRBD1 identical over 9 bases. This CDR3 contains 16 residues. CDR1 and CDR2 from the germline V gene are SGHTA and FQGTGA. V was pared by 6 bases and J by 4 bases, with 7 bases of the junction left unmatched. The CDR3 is CASSAQGAPGANVLTF. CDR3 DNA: TGTGCCAGCAGTGCACAGGGGGCGCCCGGGGCCAACGTCCTGACTTTC.

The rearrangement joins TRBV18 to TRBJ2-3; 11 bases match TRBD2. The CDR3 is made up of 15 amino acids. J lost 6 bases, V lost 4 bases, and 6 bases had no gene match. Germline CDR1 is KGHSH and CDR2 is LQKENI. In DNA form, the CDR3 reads TGTGCCAGCTCACAACTAGCGGGAGTTATGGATACGCAGTATTTT. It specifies CASSQLAGVMDTQYF.

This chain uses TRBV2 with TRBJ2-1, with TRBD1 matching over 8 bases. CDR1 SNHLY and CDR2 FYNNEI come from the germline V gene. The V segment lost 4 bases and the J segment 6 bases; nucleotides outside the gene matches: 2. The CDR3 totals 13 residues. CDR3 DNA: TGTGCCAGCAGTGGACAGGGGCTCAATGAGCAGTTCTTC. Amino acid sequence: CASSGQGLNEQFF.

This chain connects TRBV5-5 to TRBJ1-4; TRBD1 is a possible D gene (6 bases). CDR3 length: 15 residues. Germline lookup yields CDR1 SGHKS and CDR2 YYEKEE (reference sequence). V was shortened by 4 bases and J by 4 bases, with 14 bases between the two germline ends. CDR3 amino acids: CASSLRDKDNEKLFF. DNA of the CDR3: TGTGCCAGCAGCCTCCGGGACAAAGATAATGAAAAACTGTTTTTT. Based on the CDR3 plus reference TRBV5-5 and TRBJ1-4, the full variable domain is DAGVTQSPTHLIKTRGQQVTLRCSPISGHKSVSWYQQVLGQGPQFIFQYYEKEERGRGNFPDRFSARQFPNYSSELNVNALLLGDSALYLCASSLRDKDNEKLFFGSGTQLSVL.

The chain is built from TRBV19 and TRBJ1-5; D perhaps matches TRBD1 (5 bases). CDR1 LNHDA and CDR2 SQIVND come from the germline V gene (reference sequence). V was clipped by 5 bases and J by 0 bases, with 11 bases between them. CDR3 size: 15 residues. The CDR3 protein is CASSWTPYSNQPQHF. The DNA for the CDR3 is TGTGCCAGTAGTTGGACACCTTATAGCAATCAGCCCCAGCATTTT.

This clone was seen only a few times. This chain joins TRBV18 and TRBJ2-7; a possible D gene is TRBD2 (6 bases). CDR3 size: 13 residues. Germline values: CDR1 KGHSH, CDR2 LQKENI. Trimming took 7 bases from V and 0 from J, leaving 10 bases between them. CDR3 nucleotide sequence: TGTGCCAGCTGCGTCGGGAGCTCCTACGAGCAGTACTTC. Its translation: CASCVGSSYEQYF.

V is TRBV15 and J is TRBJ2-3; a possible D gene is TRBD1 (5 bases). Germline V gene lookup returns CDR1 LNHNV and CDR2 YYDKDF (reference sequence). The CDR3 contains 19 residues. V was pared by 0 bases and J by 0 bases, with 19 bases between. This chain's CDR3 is CATSRDGNEAGPSTDTQYF. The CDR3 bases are TGTGCCACCAGCAGAGATGGCAACGAGGCAGGGCCCAGCACAGATACGCAGTATTTT. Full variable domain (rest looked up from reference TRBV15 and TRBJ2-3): DAMVIQNPRYQVTQFGKPVTLSCSQTLNHNVMYWYQQKSSQAPKLLFHYYDKDFNNEADTPDNFQSRRPNTSFCFLDIRSPGLGDTAMYLCATSRDGNEAGPSTDTQYFGPGTRLTVL.

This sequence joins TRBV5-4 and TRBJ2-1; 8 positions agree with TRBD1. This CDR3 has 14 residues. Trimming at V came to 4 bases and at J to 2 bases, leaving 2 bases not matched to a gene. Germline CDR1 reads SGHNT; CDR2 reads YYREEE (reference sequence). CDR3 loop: CASSQGAAYNEQFF. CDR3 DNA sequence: TGTGCCAGCAGCCAGGGGGCGGCCTACAATGAGCAGTTCTTC.

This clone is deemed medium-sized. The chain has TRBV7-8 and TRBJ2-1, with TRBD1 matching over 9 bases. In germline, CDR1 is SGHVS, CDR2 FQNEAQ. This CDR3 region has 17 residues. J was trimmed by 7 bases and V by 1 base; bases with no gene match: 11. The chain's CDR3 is CASSLVVLTGGMNEQFF. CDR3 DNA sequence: TGTGCCAGCAGCTTAGTAGTATTGACAGGGGGTATGAATGAGCAGTTCTTC.

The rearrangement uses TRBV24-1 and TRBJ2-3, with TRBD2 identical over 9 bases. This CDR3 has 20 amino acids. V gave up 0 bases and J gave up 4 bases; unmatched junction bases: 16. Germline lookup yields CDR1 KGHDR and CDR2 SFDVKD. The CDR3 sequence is CATSDLQVDVVRGGADTQYF. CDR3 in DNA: TGTGCCACCAGTGATTTGCAGGTAGACGTGGTGCGGGGGGGCGCAGATACGCAGTATTTT.

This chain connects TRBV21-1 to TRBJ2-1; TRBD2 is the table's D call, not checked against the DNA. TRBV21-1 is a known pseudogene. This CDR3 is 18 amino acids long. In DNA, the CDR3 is TGTGCCAGCAGCACCCCGGGAGGGGTAGCGGGAGGGCGGGATGAGCAGTTCTTC. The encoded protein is CASSTPGGVAGGRDEQFF.

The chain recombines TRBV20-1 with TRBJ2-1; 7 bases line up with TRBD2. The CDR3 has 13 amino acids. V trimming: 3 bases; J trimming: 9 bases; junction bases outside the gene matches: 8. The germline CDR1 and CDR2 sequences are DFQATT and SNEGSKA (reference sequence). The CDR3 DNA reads TGCAGTGCTAGTTTCAGCGGGATTGGTGAGCAGTTCTTC. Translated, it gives CSASFSGIGEQFF.